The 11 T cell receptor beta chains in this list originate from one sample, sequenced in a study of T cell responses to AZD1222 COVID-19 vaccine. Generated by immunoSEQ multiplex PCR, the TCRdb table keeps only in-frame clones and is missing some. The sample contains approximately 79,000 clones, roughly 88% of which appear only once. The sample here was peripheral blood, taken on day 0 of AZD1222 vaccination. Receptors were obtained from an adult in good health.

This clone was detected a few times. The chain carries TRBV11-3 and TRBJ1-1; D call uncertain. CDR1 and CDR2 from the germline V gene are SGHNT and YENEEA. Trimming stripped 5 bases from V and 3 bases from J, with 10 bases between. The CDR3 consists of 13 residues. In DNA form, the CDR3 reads TGTGCCAGCAGCCGCGGAGGCGACACTGAAGCTTTCTTT. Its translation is CASSRGGDTEAFF.

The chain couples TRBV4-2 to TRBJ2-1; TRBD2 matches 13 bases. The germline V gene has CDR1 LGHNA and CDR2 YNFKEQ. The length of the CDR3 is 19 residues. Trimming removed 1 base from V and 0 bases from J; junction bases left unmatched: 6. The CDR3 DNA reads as TGTGCCAGCAGCCAAGCCCGGACTAGCGGGGGCAGCTCCTACAATGAGCAGTTCTTC. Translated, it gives CASSQARTSGGSSYNEQFF.

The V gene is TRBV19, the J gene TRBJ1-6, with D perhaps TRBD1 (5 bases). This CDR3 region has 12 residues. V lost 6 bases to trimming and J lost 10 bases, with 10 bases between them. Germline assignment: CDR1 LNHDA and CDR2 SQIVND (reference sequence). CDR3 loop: CASRSGTSPLHF. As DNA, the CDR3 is TGTGCCAGTAGGTCTGGGACCTCACCCCTCCACTTT.

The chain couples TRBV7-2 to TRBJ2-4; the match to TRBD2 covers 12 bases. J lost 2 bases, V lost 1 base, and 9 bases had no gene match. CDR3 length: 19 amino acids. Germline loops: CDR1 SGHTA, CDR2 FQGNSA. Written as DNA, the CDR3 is TGTGCCAGCAGCTTAGGCCTAGCGGGAGGGCCGGTCACCAAAAACATTCAGTACTTC. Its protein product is CASSLGLAGGPVTKNIQYF.

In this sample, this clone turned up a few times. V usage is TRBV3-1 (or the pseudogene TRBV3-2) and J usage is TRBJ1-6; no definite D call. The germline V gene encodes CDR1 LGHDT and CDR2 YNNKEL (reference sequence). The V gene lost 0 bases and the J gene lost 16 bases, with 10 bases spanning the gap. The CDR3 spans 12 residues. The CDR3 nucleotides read TGTGCCAGCAGCCAAGAGGGAGTTCTTCTCCACTTT. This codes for CASSQEGVLLHF.

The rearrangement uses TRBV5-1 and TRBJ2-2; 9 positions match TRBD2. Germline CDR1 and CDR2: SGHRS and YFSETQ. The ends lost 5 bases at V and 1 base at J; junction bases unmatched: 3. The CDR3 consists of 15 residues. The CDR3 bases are TGCGCCAGCAGAAAAGCGGGAGGGAACACCGGGGAGCTGTTTTTT. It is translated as CASRKAGGNTGELFF.

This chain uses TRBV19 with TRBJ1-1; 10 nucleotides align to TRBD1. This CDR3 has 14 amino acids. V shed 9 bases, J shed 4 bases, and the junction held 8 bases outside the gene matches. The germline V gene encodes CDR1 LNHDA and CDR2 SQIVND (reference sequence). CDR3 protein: CASISRDRGTEAFF. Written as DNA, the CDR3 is TGTGCCAGCATCTCCCGGGACAGGGGCACTGAAGCTTTCTTT.

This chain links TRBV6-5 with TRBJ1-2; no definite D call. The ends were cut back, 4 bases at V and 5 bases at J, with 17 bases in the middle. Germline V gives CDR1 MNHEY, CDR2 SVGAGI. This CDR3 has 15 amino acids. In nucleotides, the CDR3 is TGTGCCAGCAGTTCCAACCGACAAGTTTCATATGGCTACACCTTC. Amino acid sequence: CASSSNRQVSYGYTF.

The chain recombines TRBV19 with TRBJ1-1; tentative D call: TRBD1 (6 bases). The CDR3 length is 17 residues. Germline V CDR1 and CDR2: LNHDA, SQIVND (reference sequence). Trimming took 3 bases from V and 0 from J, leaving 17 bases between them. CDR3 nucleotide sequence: TGTGCCAGTAGTATCCCCTTCGCAGGGGAAATGAACACTGAAGCTTTCTTT. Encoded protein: CASSIPFAGEMNTEAFF.

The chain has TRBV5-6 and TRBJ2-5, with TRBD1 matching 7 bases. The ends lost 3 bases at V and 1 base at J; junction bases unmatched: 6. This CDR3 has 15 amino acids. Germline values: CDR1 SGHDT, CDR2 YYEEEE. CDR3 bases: TGTGCCAGCAGCTCGCCGGGACAGTTCCAAGAGACCCAGTACTTC. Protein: CASSSPGQFQETQYF.

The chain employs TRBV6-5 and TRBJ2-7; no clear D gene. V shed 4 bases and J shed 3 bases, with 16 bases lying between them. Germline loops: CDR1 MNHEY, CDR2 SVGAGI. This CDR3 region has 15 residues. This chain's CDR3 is CASSSTSMALYEQYF. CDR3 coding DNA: TGTGCCAGCAGTTCAACCTCAATGGCGCTCTACGAGCAGTACTTC.